The next 11 T cell receptor beta chains were all read from a single sample in a study of technical replicates of blood from a handful of donors. The repertoire was sequenced with immunoSEQ multiplex PCR; TCRdb's copy has only in-frame clones and lacks some. This sample has more than 55,000 clones, with roughly 92% found just once. Sequenced input: T cells isolated from PBMCs. These receptors came from a human donor in good health.

This chain joins TRBV5-1 and TRBJ2-7; TRBD2 matches 9 bases. J gave up 1 base and V 5 bases, and 4 bases lay outside the gene matches. The CDR3 is 14 residues long. Germline V gene data show CDR1 as SGHRS and CDR2 as YFSETQ. CDR3 nucleotides: TGCGCCAGCAGTGTTACTAGCGGGTCCTACGAGCAGTACTTC. It is translated as CASSVTSGSYEQYF.

This chain's CDR3 is CAWSTGQGVEPQHF. In DNA, the CDR3 is TGTGCCTGGAGTACCGGACAGGGGGTTGAGCCCCAGCATTTT. This chain joins TRBV30 and TRBJ1-5, with TRBD1 matching 10 bases. The V and J ends lost 2 bases and 8 bases, in that order; junction bases with no gene match: 6. The CDR3 is 14 amino acids. In germline, CDR1 is GTSNPN, CDR2 SVGIG (reference sequence).

CDR3 residues: CASSPPWDSYEQYF. DNA of the CDR3: TGTGCCAGCTCACCACCGTGGGACAGCTACGAGCAGTACTTC. The chain is built from TRBV18 and TRBJ2-7, with 7 bases fitting TRBD1. J was trimmed by 3 bases and V by 0 bases; bases with no gene match: 2. This CDR3 has 14 residues. The germline CDR1 and CDR2 sequences are KGHSH and LQKENI.

The J gene is TRBJ2-3, the V gene TRBV29-1; 12 nucleotides align to TRBD1. This CDR3 is 15 amino acids long. Germline loops: CDR1 SQVTM, CDR2 ANQGSEA. Unmatched junction bases numbered 3, after V lost 1 base and J lost 4 bases. Here the CDR3 DNA reads TGCAGCGTTGAAGGGGGGACAGGGGGCCCAGATACGCAGTATTTT. This codes for CSVEGGTGGPDTQYF.

The chain recombines TRBV10-3 with TRBJ1-2; 7 nucleotides line up with TRBD1. Germline V gene data show CDR1 as ENHRY and CDR2 as SYGVKD. This CDR3 is 14 amino acids long. The V segment lost 2 bases and the J segment 4 bases; nucleotides outside the gene matches: 4. The CDR3 nucleotides read TGTGCCATCAGTGAGGACAGGGAAACCTATGGCTACACCTTC. The encoded protein is CAISEDRETYGYTF.

The chain links TRBV28 to TRBJ2-1; D possibly corresponds to TRBD1 (6 bases). Germline CDR1 MDHEN, CDR2 SYDVKM. The ends were cut back, 4 bases at V and 3 bases at J, with 10 bases in the middle. CDR3 length: 14 amino acids. CDR3 sequence (DNA): TGTGCCAGCAGTTCCCTACAGGGCTACAATGAGCAGTTCTTC. It specifies CASSSLQGYNEQFF. Drawing the rest from reference TRBV28 and TRBJ2-1, the complete variable domain is DVKVTQSSRYLVKRTGEKVFLECVQDMDHENMFWYRQDPGLGLRLIYFSYDVKMKEKGDIPEGYSVSREKKERFSLILESASTNQTSMYLCASSSLQGYNEQFFGPGTRLTVL.

The rearrangement joins TRBV19 to TRBJ1-1, with D perhaps matching TRBD1 (5 bases). This CDR3 has 17 residues. Germline-derived CDR1 and CDR2 are LNHDA and SQIVND (reference sequence). Trimming took 4 bases from V and 0 from J, leaving 18 bases between them. The CDR3 region has the DNA TGTGCCAGTAGTACGGGACCGGGGGGGGTTATGAACACTGAAGCTTTCTTT. Its protein is CASSTGPGGVMNTEAFF.

This chain connects TRBV7-2 to TRBJ1-1, with D possibly being TRBD1 (6 bases). The germline gives CDR1 SGHTA, CDR2 FQGNSA. Trimming stripped 3 bases from V and 1 base from J, with 9 bases between. The CDR3 is made up of 14 amino acids. CDR3: CASSFWGQNTEAFF. CDR3 in DNA: TGTGCCAGCAGCTTCTGGGGACAGAACACTGAAGCTTTCTTT.

J is TRBJ2-1 and V is TRBV6-1, with D possibly matching TRBD2 (5 bases). This CDR3 is 12 amino acids long. Germline V gene sequence: CDR1 MNHNS, CDR2 SASEGT. Trimming left V 4 bases short and J 9 bases short, with 10 bases between. CDR3 residues: CASSGLAVEQFF. In DNA form, the CDR3 reads TGTGCCAGCAGTGGGCTAGCAGTTGAGCAGTTCTTC.

The chain combines TRBV28 with TRBJ2-3; 9 nucleotides agree with TRBD2. This CDR3 is built from 16 residues. V lost 3 bases to trimming and J lost 3 bases; unmatched junction nucleotides: 7. Per the germline V gene, CDR1 is MDHEN and CDR2 is SYDVKM. CDR3 in DNA: TGTGCCAGCAGTTTGGGTATAGCGGGAGAGACAGATACGCAGTATTTT. This codes for CASSLGIAGETDTQYF.

This chain joins TRBV6-1 and TRBJ1-5, with 10 nucleotides matching TRBD1. V gave up 6 bases and J gave up 9 bases; unmatched junction bases: 8. The length of the CDR3 is 14 residues. CDR1 is MNHNS, CDR2 SASEGT, per germline. The CDR3 region is CASRGTGDIGPQHF. CDR3 DNA: TGTGCCAGCAGGGGGACAGGGGATATTGGGCCCCAGCATTTT.